These 23 T cell receptor beta chains were all obtained from the same sample, sequenced in a study of T-cell memory formation after mild COVID-19. MiXCR was run by TCRdb on the 5' RACE reads, yielding one entry per CDR3 protein. The profile shows roughly 500,000 distinct CDR3 sequences, around 21% of them singletons. Sequencing was carried out using PBMCs or a T cell subset sorted from them (not recorded which). The receptors stem from an adult woman who had mild COVID-19 (a few samples of this study predate the infection). Cell type and time point are not known.

This clonotype was picked up a small number of times. The chain has TRBV5-4 and TRBJ2-4; 10 positions match TRBD2. The trim removed 4 bases at V and 7 bases at J, leaving 17 bases unmatched. The CDR3 covers 18 residues. CDR1 and CDR2 from the germline V gene are SGHNT and YYREEE (reference sequence). CDR3 amino acids: CASSPGPSGGPLGNIQYF. The CDR3 coding sequence is TGTGCCAGCAGCCCTGGGCCTAGCGGGGGTCCCCTAGGGAACATTCAGTACTTC.

This clonotype was counted only a few times. J is TRBJ2-1 and V is TRBV14; maybe TRBD1 (6 bases). Germline V gene lookup returns CDR1 SGHDN and CDR2 FVKESK. CDR3 size: 15 residues. V shed 5 bases and J shed 4 bases, with 15 bases lying between them. The CDR3 protein is CASSLTGYSYNEQFF. Here the CDR3 DNA reads TGTGCCAGCAGCTTGACAGGATATTCGTACAATGAGCAGTTCTTC.

This CDR3 reads CASSLAPGRNTQYF. The DNA for the CDR3 is TGTGCCAGCAGTTTAGCGCCTGGACGAAATACGCAGTATTTT. V usage is TRBV12-3 or TRBV12-4 and J usage is TRBJ2-3; unclear D gene. This CDR3 is 14 amino acids long. Trimming pared 0 bases from V and 7 bases from J, leaving 11 bases between.

This clonotype was seen more than once but under ten times. The chain recombines TRBV6-1 with TRBJ1-1; D not resolved. Germline V CDR1 and CDR2: MNHNS, SASEGT. Trimming took 2 bases from V and 9 from J, leaving 10 bases between them. The CDR3 consists of 12 residues. The CDR3 loop reads CASSERGAKAFF. The CDR3 DNA sequence: TGTGCCAGCAGTGAACGGGGAGCAAAAGCTTTCTTT.

In DNA form, the CDR3 reads TGTGCCAGCAGTCCCTCCGGCTCGCCCTATGGCTACACCTTC. Translated, it gives CASSPSGSPYGYTF. The chain couples TRBV6-6 to TRBJ1-2; no clear D gene. Germline V gives CDR1 MNHNY, CDR2 SVGAGI (reference sequence). The V and J ends lost 5 bases and 4 bases respectively, with 14 bases between them. The length of the CDR3 is 14 residues.

This clonotype was seen a handful of times. The chain couples TRBV23-1 to TRBJ2-2; TRBD1 is a possible D gene (6 bases). TRBV23-1 is an open reading frame whose function is uncertain. Trimming shortened V by 7 bases and J by 2 bases, and 8 bases separated the two germline ends. The CDR3 contains 13 residues. The CDR3 DNA sequence: TGCGCCAGCATTGGGACAAACACCGGGGAGCTGTTTTTT. This gives the protein CASIGTNTGELFF.

The J gene is TRBJ1-2, the V gene TRBV10-3, with 7 bases fitting TRBD1. V dropped 4 bases and J dropped 4; count of bases not matched to a gene: 6. This CDR3 is 14 amino acids long. Per germline, CDR1 ENHRY and CDR2 SYGVKD. The CDR3 loop reads CAISGLAGGYGYTF. Here the CDR3 DNA reads TGTGCCATCAGTGGCCTTGCAGGGGGCTATGGCTACACCTTC.

With respect to this clonotype: The junction shows a germline mismatch at one end, possibly a read error. V is TRBV7-6 and J is TRBJ2-3; TRBD2 might be the D (6 bases). The CDR3 has 15 residues. Germline CDR1 reads SGHVS; CDR2 reads FNYEAQ. CDR3 amino acids: CDSSLRRTGEDTQYF. For the CDR3, the DNA is TGTGACAGCAGCTTAAGGCGCACGGGGGAGGATACGCAGTATTTT.

This clonotype turned up a few times. The chain joins TRBV30 to TRBJ1-2; D possibly corresponds to TRBD1 (5 bases). The CDR3 is made up of 13 amino acids. Germline assignment: CDR1 GTSNPN and CDR2 SVGIG (reference sequence). V lost 3 bases and J lost 2, with 10 bases in between. The CDR3 DNA reads as TGTGCCTGGAGAAGGGGCGACAACTATGGCTACACCTTC. Its translation: CAWRRGDNYGYTF.

The chain combines TRBV6-5 with TRBJ1-1, with D unresolved. Germline lookup yields CDR1 MNHEY and CDR2 SVGAGI. The CDR3 length is 14 residues. Trimming took off 0 bases at V and 9 bases at J, with 14 bases between the two ends. CDR3 residues: CASSYSSGQVKAFF. The CDR3 region has the DNA TGTGCCAGCAGTTACTCGAGTGGGCAGGTGAAAGCTTTCTTT.

This sequence joins TRBV6-5 and TRBJ1-4; weak D call: TRBD1 (5 bases). CDR1 is MNHEY and CDR2 is SVGAGI in the germline V gene. The V end lost 9 bases, the J end lost 8 bases, and 16 bases lay between the germline ends. The CDR3 length is 13 residues. The DNA for the CDR3 is TGTGCCAGTTACCCAGGGAGAGGAGAAAAACTGTTTTTT. Translating gives CASYPGRGEKLFF.

The rearrangement links TRBV5-4 to TRBJ2-3; 13 positions agree with TRBD2. Germline lookup yields CDR1 SGHNT and CDR2 YYREEE (reference sequence). The CDR3 spans 16 residues. With 0 bases clipped from V and 3 bases from J, the junction kept 1 base outside the gene matches. CDR3 DNA sequence: TGTGCCAGCAGCTTGGTGGGACTAGCGGGGACAGATACGCAGTATTTT. Amino acid sequence: CASSLVGLAGTDTQYF. The variable domain in full, completed from reference TRBV5-4 and TRBJ2-3, reads ETGVTQSPTHLIKTRGQQVTLRCSSQSGHNTVSWYQQALGQGPQFIFQYYREEENGRGNFPPRFSGLQFPNYSSELNVNALELDDSALYLCASSLVGLAGTDTQYFGPGTRLTVL.

This clonotype was detected only a few times. The chain is built from TRBV6-6 and TRBJ2-1; weak D call: TRBD1 (5 bases). The germline CDR1 and CDR2 sequences are MNHNY and SVGAGI (reference sequence). CDR3 length: 15 residues. Trimming took off 7 bases at V and 3 bases at J, with 16 bases between the two ends. The CDR3: CASTKGQANYNEQFF. In nucleotides, the CDR3 is TGTGCCAGCACCAAAGGACAAGCGAACTACAATGAGCAGTTCTTC.

The V gene is TRBV19, the J gene TRBJ2-7; D perhaps matches TRBD1 (5 bases). The V end lost 4 bases, the J end lost 4 bases, and 11 bases lay between the germline ends. The V gene's germline CDR1 is LNHDA and CDR2 SQIVND (reference sequence). The CDR3 loop spans 13 amino acids. The CDR3 DNA follows: TGTGCCAGTAGTACATATCCAGGGTACGAGCAGTACTTC. It encodes CASSTYPGYEQYF.

This clonotype was counted only a few times. This chain connects TRBV6-2 or TRBV6-3 to TRBJ1-5; possibly TRBD1 for D (6 bases). Germline CDR1 MNHEY, CDR2 SVGEGT. This CDR3 has 13 residues. Trimming took 5 bases from V and 7 from J, leaving 12 bases between them. The CDR3 sequence is CASSRLQGQPQHF. CDR3 nucleotides: TGTGCCAGCAGTCGCTTACAGGGACAGCCCCAGCATTTT.

The rearrangement joins TRBV2 to TRBJ2-7; the D is unclear. Germline V gene sequence: CDR1 SNHLY, CDR2 FYNNEI. Between the trimmed V and J ends, which lost 3 bases and 3 bases, there was a span of 6 bases. There are 12 residues in the CDR3. Here the CDR3 reads CASSEKGYEQYF. The CDR3 region has the DNA TGTGCCAGCAGTGAGAAGGGCTACGAGCAGTACTTC.

This clonotype has just a few counts. The chain's CDR3 is CASRPGGGLQETQYF. The DNA of the CDR3 is TGTGCCAGCAGACCCGGGGGCGGCCTGCAAGAGACCCAGTACTTC. The V and J genes are TRBV2 and TRBJ2-5; D possibly uses TRBD1 or TRBD2 (6 bases each). Looked up from germline, CDR1 is SNHLY and CDR2 is FYNNEI. This CDR3 region has 15 residues. The V and J ends lost 6 bases and 2 bases respectively, with 16 bases between them.

The sample holds a few counts of this clonotype. The genes are TRBV6-5 and TRBJ1-3, with D possibly matching TRBD1 (5 bases). The CDR3 is made up of 15 amino acids. V dropped 0 bases and J dropped 2 bases, with 8 bases sitting between them. CDR1 is MNHEY, CDR2 SVGAGI, per germline. The CDR3: CASSYSQGAGNTIYF. Written as DNA, the CDR3 is TGTGCCAGCAGTTACTCTCAAGGGGCTGGAAACACCATATATTTT.

This chain joins TRBV19 and TRBJ1-3, with 8 bases identical to TRBD1. V dropped 4 bases and J dropped 0; count of bases not matched to a gene: 11. CDR3 size: 18 residues. Germline loops: CDR1 LNHDA, CDR2 SQIVND (reference sequence). Written as DNA, the CDR3 is TGTGCCAGTAGTAGTATAGGGCAGGGGGCCGCCTCTGGAAACACCATATATTTT. It translates to CASSSIGQGAASGNTIYF.

The J gene is TRBJ2-2, the V gene TRBV5-1; perhaps TRBD1 as D (6 bases). Germline V CDR1 and CDR2: SGHRS, YFSETQ. This CDR3 comprises 16 residues. V shed 5 bases and J shed 4 bases, with 18 bases lying between them. The CDR3 region is CASSRLQGWSTGELFF. Written as DNA, the CDR3 is TGCGCCAGCAGTCGCTTACAGGGTTGGAGCACCGGGGAGCTGTTTTTT.

This clonotype was observed a few times. The genes are TRBV5-1 and TRBJ2-5, with D perhaps matching TRBD2 (5 bases). CDR3 length: 15 residues. The germline V and J ends were trimmed by 0 bases and 5 bases, with 14 bases remaining between them. Per germline, CDR1 SGHRS and CDR2 YFSETQ. In DNA form, the CDR3 reads TGCGCCAGCAGCTTGGTCGCTAGCTACGAGGAGACCCAGTACTTC. This codes for CASSLVASYEETQYF.

This chain uses TRBV10-3 with TRBJ1-3, with D possibly TRBD1 on 5 matching bases. The CDR3 contains 16 residues. Germline CDR1 ENHRY, CDR2 SYGVKD. The V end lost 4 bases, the J end lost 0 bases, and 13 bases lay between the germline ends. The DNA for the CDR3 is TGTGCCATCAGTGCTGACAGCTTGTTCTCTGGAAACACCATATATTTT. Protein: CAISADSLFSGNTIYF.

This rearrangement joins TRBV11-2 to TRBJ2-4; weak D call: TRBD2 (5 bases). V was cut by 4 bases and J by 0 bases, with 13 bases left in between. The germline CDR1 and CDR2 sequences are SGHAT and FQNNGV. The CDR3 consists of 16 residues. CDR3 DNA: TGTGCCAGCAGCTCCCTTTCTGGAGGAGCCAAAAACATTCAGTACTTC. This encodes CASSSLSGGAKNIQYF.